These 26 T cell receptor beta chains originate from one sample sequenced in a study of T cells after yellow fever vaccination. Using its own MiXCR run on the 5' RACE reads, TCRdb lists one record per CDR3 protein. The sample lists about 550,000 distinct CDR3 sequences; 15% to 20% were seen once. The source material was PBMCs, sampled 15 days after the yellow fever booster vaccination. These receptors originate from a young man who received the YFV17D yellow fever vaccine.

This chain uses TRBV12-3 or TRBV12-4 with TRBJ2-7; 8 nucleotides match TRBD1. The V gene end was trimmed by 4 bases and the J gene end by 2 bases; junction bases not matched to a gene: 10. The CDR3 totals 16 residues. The CDR3 coding sequence is TGTGCCAGCAGTTCCTCCGGGAACAGGGGGGCCTACGAGCAGTACTTC. This codes for CASSSSGNRGAYEQYF.

In DNA form, the CDR3 reads TGTGCCAGCAGCAGGGAGGGAGGGACTAATGAAAAACTGTTTTTT. As protein: CASSREGGTNEKLFF. The genes are TRBV7-2 and TRBJ1-4; D is unresolved. V lost 5 bases, J lost 2 bases, and 12 bases lay in between. The CDR3 consists of 15 residues. Looked up from germline, CDR1 is SGHTA and CDR2 is FQGNSA.

V gene TRBV21-1 combines with J gene TRBJ2-1; the table gives TRBD2 as D, unverified against the DNA. TRBV21-1 is a documented pseudogene. The CDR3 runs to 23 residues. The CDR3 protein is CASSKQTGPPGLAGGFAYNEQFF. The CDR3 DNA is TGTGCCAGCAGCAAACAAACAGGCCCTCCGGGACTAGCGGGAGGGTTTGCCTACAATGAGCAGTTCTTC.

The CDR3 bases are TGTGCCAGCAGCGCTCAAAGCGGCTCCAATGAGCAGTTCTTC. This encodes CASSAQSGSNEQFF. The chain joins TRBV9 to TRBJ2-1, with a tentative D call TRBD2 (5 bases). Trimming cost V 3 bases and J 6 bases, with 13 bases left between them. The CDR3 is 14 amino acids. Germline V gene sequence: CDR1 SGDLS, CDR2 YYNGEE.

This clonotype was counted at least ten times. The chain couples TRBV5-1 to TRBJ2-1, with D perhaps TRBD1 or TRBD2 (5 bases each). V lost 0 bases to trimming and J lost 0 bases, with 10 bases between them. This CDR3 comprises 16 residues. Germline CDR1 and CDR2: SGHRS and YFSETQ. In nucleotides, the CDR3 is TGCGCCAGCAGCTTGGCTGGGGGAAGCTCCTACAATGAGCAGTTCTTC. It codes for CASSLAGGSSYNEQFF. The entire variable domain, with the rest obtained from reference TRBV5-1 and TRBJ2-1, is as follows: KAGVTQTPRYLIKTRGQQVTLSCSPISGHRSVSWYQQTPGQGLQFLFEYFSETQRNKGNFPGRFSGRQFSNSRSEMNVSTLELGDSALYLCASSLAGGSSYNEQFFGPGTRLTVL.

This clonotype was seen more than once but under ten times. V usage is TRBV12-3 or TRBV12-4 and J usage is TRBJ1-1; possibly TRBD1 for D (5 bases). This CDR3 is built from 13 residues. The V and J ends lost 7 bases and 1 base respectively, with 10 bases between them. This CDR3 reads CASIDRPNTEAFF. In DNA, the CDR3 is TGTGCCAGCATCGACAGACCGAACACTGAAGCTTTCTTT.

The gene calls are TRBV6-5 and TRBJ2-4; D not resolved. In germline, CDR1 is MNHEY, CDR2 SVGAGI. V lost 0 bases and J lost 9, with 9 bases in between. The CDR3 contains 13 residues. The CDR3 DNA reads TGTGCCAGCAGTTACTCGGGTGGTGTCATTCAGTACTTC. This sequence encodes CASSYSGGVIQYF.

The table lists this clonotype with a few counts. The V call is TRBV27, the J call TRBJ2-3; D remains ambiguous. V lost 6 bases to trimming and J lost 1 base, with 11 bases between them. CDR1 and CDR2 from the germline V gene are MNHEY and SMNVEV (reference sequence). CDR3 length equals 14 residues. The CDR3 DNA sequence: TGTGCCAGCAGCCCGGGCGATGGCACAGATACGCAGTATTTT. It specifies CASSPGDGTDTQYF.

This chain connects TRBV12-3 or TRBV12-4 to TRBJ1-2; D unclear. Between the trimmed V and J ends, which lost 5 bases and 7 bases, there was a span of 20 bases. The CDR3 is 15 amino acids. This chain's CDR3 is CASSPRVGTPLGYTF. The CDR3 region has the DNA TGTGCCAGCAGTCCACGAGTAGGAACCCCCCTTGGCTACACCTTC.

The chain joins TRBV7-2 to TRBJ1-4, with D possibly matching TRBD1 (6 bases). The CDR3 totals 15 residues. Deletions cut 5 bases from V and 5 bases from J, with 15 bases between. Germline V CDR1 and CDR2: SGHTA, FQGNSA. CDR3 in amino acids: CASSLPDRANEKLFF. In DNA form, the CDR3 reads TGTGCCAGCAGCCTACCGGACAGAGCCAATGAAAAACTGTTTTTT.

The V gene is TRBV20-1, the J gene TRBJ2-7, with TRBD1 identical over 7 bases. The CDR3 length is 14 residues. V lost 6 bases, J lost 3 bases, and 11 bases stayed unmatched. Germline assignment: CDR1 DFQATT and CDR2 SNEGSKA (reference sequence). CDR3 nucleotides: TGCAGTGCGGTCGCGTCACAGGGGAGCTACGAGCAGTACTTC. This encodes CSAVASQGSYEQYF.

This chain links TRBV12-3 or TRBV12-4 with TRBJ1-3, with D tentatively TRBD1 (6 bases). The CDR3 runs to 15 residues. With 6 bases removed from V and 3 bases from J, the gap between germline ends came to 15 bases. The CDR3 nucleotides read TGTGCCAGCAGCCGAAGTCAGGGGTTTGGAAACACCATATATTTT. It is translated as CASSRSQGFGNTIYF.

The chain is built from TRBV5-5 and TRBJ2-1; D unresolved. Trimming pared 0 bases from V and 9 bases from J, leaving 19 bases between. The germline CDR1 and CDR2 sequences are SGHKS and YYEKEE (reference sequence). The CDR3 spans 16 residues. The CDR3 loop reads CASSLGGSGRVGEQFF. The CDR3 region has the DNA TGTGCCAGCAGCTTGGGAGGATCCGGAAGAGTGGGTGAGCAGTTCTTC.

The chain is built from TRBV29-1 and TRBJ2-5; D gene uncertain. Between the trimmed V and J ends, which lost 4 bases and 0 bases, there was a span of 6 bases. The CDR3 is 12 amino acids. Germline V gives CDR1 SQVTM, CDR2 ANQGSEA. CDR3 sequence (DNA): TGCAGCGTTGCTGTCCACCAAGAGACCCAGTACTTC. Amino acid sequence: CSVAVHQETQYF.

This sequence joins TRBV9 and TRBJ2-5, with 9 positions matching TRBD2. Trimming removed 1 base from V and 5 bases from J; junction bases left unmatched: 0. This CDR3 contains 13 residues. Germline-derived CDR1 and CDR2 are SGDLS and YYNGEE. CDR3 residues: CASSVSGRETQYF. The CDR3, as DNA: TGTGCCAGCAGCGTAAGCGGGAGGGAGACCCAGTACTTC.

This clonotype was seen once. A read error may be the cause here, since a much bigger clone is one base away. The V gene is TRBV29-1, the J gene TRBJ2-5, with D unresolved. This CDR3 comprises 13 residues. CDR1 is SQVTM and CDR2 is ANQGSEA in the germline V gene. V lost 3 bases and J lost 5, with 13 bases in between. This CDR3 is CSVEASSRETQYF. CDR3 bases: TGCAGCGTTGAGGCCTCGAGTAGGGAGACCCAGTACTTC.

This clonotype was detected only a few times. This rearrangement joins TRBV2 to TRBJ2-7; TRBD2 might be the D (6 bases). CDR3 size: 13 residues. Germline CDR1 SNHLY, CDR2 FYNNEI. Between the trimmed V and J ends, which lost 6 bases and 6 bases, there was a span of 15 bases. CDR3 nucleotide sequence: TGTGCCAGCAGGACCTCTAGCGCCGGCGAGCAGTACTTC. As protein: CASRTSSAGEQYF.

Only a few counts were recorded for this clonotype. The CDR3 DNA reads as TGCAGTGCTGGGAGGGACAGAGGAAATGAAAAACTGTTTTTT. Its translation: CSAGRDRGNEKLFF. This chain links TRBV20-1 with TRBJ1-4; 7 bases are shared with TRBD1. This CDR3 spans 14 amino acids. The trim removed 5 bases at V and 5 bases at J, leaving 8 bases unmatched. Germline lookup yields CDR1 DFQATT and CDR2 SNEGSKA (reference sequence).

The chain links TRBV7-2 to TRBJ2-2; 10 bases map to TRBD1. This CDR3 region has 14 residues. The germline V gene has CDR1 SGHTA and CDR2 FQGNSA. Trimming cost V 7 bases and J 4 bases; bases outside gene matches: 3. The CDR3 DNA reads as TGTGCCAGCAATGGACAGGGGGGCACCGGGGAGCTGTTTTTT. This codes for CASNGQGGTGELFF. The variable domain in full, completed from reference TRBV7-2 and TRBJ2-2, reads GAGVSQSPSNKVTEKGKDVELRCDPISGHTALYWYRQSLGQGLEFLIYFQGNSAPDKSGLPSDRFSAERTGGSVSTLTIQRTQQEDSAVYLCASNGQGGTGELFFGEGSRLTVL.

The CDR3 region is CASSRAALSTDTQYF. The DNA for the CDR3 is TGTGCCAGCAGTCGCGCGGCCTTGAGCACAGATACGCAGTATTTT. The chain links TRBV6-1 to TRBJ2-3; D is unclear. The CDR3 has 15 residues. CDR1 and CDR2 from the germline V gene are MNHNS and SASEGT. Trimming took 5 bases from V and 0 from J, leaving 12 bases between them.

This clonotype was found a few times. The rearrangement links TRBV30 to TRBJ2-3; 7 nucleotides agree with TRBD1. J was trimmed by 4 bases and V by 8 bases; bases with no gene match: 6. Germline CDR1 reads GTSNPN; CDR2 reads SVGIG (reference sequence). CDR3 length: 12 residues. The CDR3 here is CAAHRGADTQYF. Written as DNA, the CDR3 is TGTGCCGCCCACAGGGGAGCAGATACGCAGTATTTT.

This clonotype has only a few counts. The CDR3 here is CSAREIGQGSRAFF. DNA of the CDR3: TGCAGTGCTAGAGAGATAGGACAGGGGAGTCGAGCTTTCTTT. The chain has TRBV20-1 and TRBJ1-1; 9 bases agree with TRBD1. Looked up from germline, CDR1 is DFQATT and CDR2 is SNEGSKA (reference sequence). The CDR3 is 14 amino acids. With 0 bases clipped from V and 10 bases from J, the junction kept 9 bases outside the gene matches.

This sequence joins TRBV7-2 and TRBJ2-5; D not resolved. The CDR3 covers 12 residues. Trimming pared 4 bases from V and 5 bases from J, leaving 8 bases between. Germline V gives CDR1 SGHTA, CDR2 FQGNSA. CDR3 in DNA: TGTGCCAGCAGCTCCCTCGAGGAGACCCAGTACTTC. It is translated as CASSSLEETQYF. Full variable domain (missing parts from reference TRBV7-2 and TRBJ2-5): GAGVSQSPSNKVTEKGKDVELRCDPISGHTALYWYRQSLGQGLEFLIYFQGNSAPDKSGLPSDRFSAERTGGSVSTLTIQRTQQEDSAVYLCASSSLEETQYFGPGTRLLVL.

This clonotype was observed a handful of times. The chain uses TRBV27 and TRBJ2-5; 11 nucleotides agree with TRBD1. With 3 bases clipped from V and 5 bases from J, the junction kept 5 bases outside the gene matches. Germline CDR1 MNHEY, CDR2 SMNVEV (reference sequence). The CDR3 has 15 residues. The chain's CDR3 is CASSLWTGGVETQYF. The CDR3 bases are TGTGCCAGCAGTTTGTGGACAGGGGGCGTGGAGACCCAGTACTTC.

The J gene is TRBJ2-7, the V gene TRBV10-3; weak D call: TRBD1 (5 bases). Trimming took off 3 bases at V and 6 bases at J, with 6 bases between the two ends. CDR3 size: 11 residues. The germline V gene encodes CDR1 ENHRY and CDR2 SYGVKD. The CDR3 sequence is CAISDTGEQYF. The CDR3 DNA reads TGTGCCATCAGTGATACAGGCGAGCAGTACTTC.

This sequence joins TRBV23-1 and TRBJ2-7, with D tentatively TRBD1 or TRBD2 (5 bases each). TRBV23-1 is placed among ORFs of uncertain function. With 4 bases removed from V and 3 bases from J, the gap between germline ends came to 13 bases. This CDR3 comprises 14 residues. The CDR3: CASSRPGRYYEQYF. In nucleotides, the CDR3 is TGCGCCAGCAGTCGCCCGGGACGGTACTACGAGCAGTACTTC.